This T cell receptor beta chain is from a study of blood T cell repertoires in COVID-19. Overall study context: Nucleic acid was either cDNA or gDNA, and it came from T cells, B-cell-depleted T cells, or PBMCs.

Original handling: Quantification of nucleated cells was approximated via reference gene primer amplification. Repertoires were generated with immunoSEQ multiplex PCR, while TCRdb's copy carries only in-frame clones and drops some. That table supplies the V and J calls and clone size; D and trimming were determined from the DNA. The table records hundreds of thousands of clones, roughly 89% of them present only once. The germline gives CDR1 SQVTM, CDR2 ANQGSEA. Deletions cut 4 bases from V and 2 bases from J, with 11 bases between. This CDR3 spans 13 amino acids. The Seattle site enrolled patients during active infection and followed them longitudinally.

Source material: peripheral blood. The rearrangement links TRBV29-1 to TRBJ1-1; D uncertain. The receptor was isolated from a woman in her 50s with COVID-19, enrolled during active disease. The CDR3 DNA follows: TGCAGCGTTGCGGCAGGTGGTAACACTGAAGCTTTCTTT. Translated, it gives CSVAAGGNTEAFF.